This T cell receptor (beta chain) was recovered during a study of T cell changes during pregnancy in multiple sclerosis. Produced via immunoSEQ multiplex PCR; TCRdb's table is partial and in-frame only. The profile shows 46,000 or so clones, around 95% of them singletons. The CDR3 length is 14 residues. Germline loops: CDR1 SQVTM, CDR2 ANQGSEA. V dropped 3 bases and J dropped 4; count of bases not matched to a gene: 7. Material: CD8+ T cells from peripheral blood mononuclear cells, obtained after pregnancy. The sequence was obtained from a female donor with multiple sclerosis, enrolled in a pregnancy study. This chain connects TRBV29-1 to TRBJ2-3, with 7 bases that match TRBD2. The CDR3 protein is CSVEWEGESDTQYF. The CDR3 nucleotides read TGCAGCGTTGAGTGGGAGGGCGAATCAGATACGCAGTATTTT.